This T cell receptor beta chain was obtained from a study of blood T cells in healthy people across ages. Study findings and constraints: Roughly linear age-related decline in beta diversity appeared, significant by age around 42. Researchers said unsorted PBMCs prevented a conclusive naive versus antigen-experienced comparison.

As to this clonotype: What it recognizes is unknown.

Next came a second PCR, run for about 6 to 12 cycles, which used a sample-barcoded 5' primer along with a J-beta primer mix. TCRdb processed the 5' RACE reads anew with MiXCR; each CDR3 protein has one entry. The sample lists hundreds of thousands of distinct CDR3 sequences; around 42% were seen once. This receptor was obtained from a man aged 55 to 70 in good health. Input material: blood.

This CDR3 reads CASSLWDRGQPQHF. The CDR3 DNA follows: TGTGCCAGCAGTTTATGGGACAGGGGTCAGCCCCAGCATTTT. The genes are TRBV12-3 or TRBV12-4 and TRBJ1-5; the match to TRBD1 covers 10 bases. Trimming took 2 bases from V and 6 from J; bases not matched to a gene: 1. The CDR3 runs 14 residues.